This TCR beta chain was identified during a study of CD8 T cells in ankylosing spondylitis. Quantitative molecular-barcoded 5'-RACE generated the TCR beta libraries. TCRdb independently ran MiXCR on the 5' RACE reads; one entry per CDR3 protein. Seen here are 300,000 to 400,000 distinct CDR3 sequences, approximately 20% observed once, and the top ten hold about 17%. This clonotype was seen repeatedly, ten times or more. Its specificity is not known. Notes on the study in general: Disease-linked clones bore a CD8+ phenotype, appearing relatively rarely in peripheral blood. Characteristic, it appeared, of ankylosing spondylitis blood was a TCR beta motif of several highly homologous variants. Certain motif variants had earlier appeared in reactive arthritis synovial fluid and blood.

Specimen: blood, either unsorted or a sorted T cell fraction (not recorded which). The TCR was taken from a male donor with ankylosing spondylitis.

For the CDR3, the DNA is TGCAGCGTTGAAGTCCCCGGGACAGGGGCCTACAATGAGCAGTTCTTC. Protein product: CSVEVPGTGAYNEQFF. The gene calls are TRBV29-1 and TRBJ2-1; 10 nucleotides match TRBD1. Germline-derived CDR1 and CDR2 are SQVTM and ANQGSEA. V shed 1 base, J shed 2 bases, and the junction held 5 bases outside the gene matches. The CDR3 is 16 residues long.